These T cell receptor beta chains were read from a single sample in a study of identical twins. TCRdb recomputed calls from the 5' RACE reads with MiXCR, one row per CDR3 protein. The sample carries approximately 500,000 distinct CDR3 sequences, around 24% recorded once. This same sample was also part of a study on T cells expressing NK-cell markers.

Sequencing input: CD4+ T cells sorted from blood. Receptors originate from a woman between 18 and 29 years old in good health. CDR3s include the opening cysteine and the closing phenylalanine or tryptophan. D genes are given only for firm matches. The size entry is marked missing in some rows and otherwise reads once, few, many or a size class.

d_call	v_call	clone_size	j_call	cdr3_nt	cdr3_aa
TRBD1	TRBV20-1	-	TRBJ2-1	TGCAGTGCCCCCGGGACAGTTTCCTCCTACAATGAGCAGTTCTTC	CSAPGTVSSYNEQFF
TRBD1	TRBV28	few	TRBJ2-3	TGTGCCAGCAGCCGTGACAGGGGTACGCAGTATTTT	CASSRDRGTQYF
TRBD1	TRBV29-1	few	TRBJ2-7	TGCAGCGTACTTTACACAGGGGCTGGCGAGCAGTACTTC	CSVLYTGAGEQYF
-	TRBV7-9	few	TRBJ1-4	TGTGCCAGCACCCCGTCGACGGGGGCAACTAATGAAAAACTGTTTTTT	CASTPSTGATNEKLFF
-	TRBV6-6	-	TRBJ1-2	TGTGCCAGCAGCCCCGGTAACCGCTACACCTTC	CASSPGNRYTF
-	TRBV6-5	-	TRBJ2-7	TGTGCCAGCAGTCACGGATTGTTCACCTACGAGCAGTACTTC	CASSHGLFTYEQYF
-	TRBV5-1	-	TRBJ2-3	TGCGCCAGCAGCTTGGTTCCCCAGCCCACAGATACGCAGTATTTT	CASSLVPQPTDTQYF
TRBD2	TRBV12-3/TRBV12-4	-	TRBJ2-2	TGTGCCAGCAACTTTCTAGCGGGGCGAACCGGGGAGCTGTTTTTT	CASNFLAGRTGELFF
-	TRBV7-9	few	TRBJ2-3	TGTGCCAGCAGCTTAGACCCCGGGACTGCCACAGATACGCAGTATTTT	CASSLDPGTATDTQYF
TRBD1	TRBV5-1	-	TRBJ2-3	TGCGCCAGCGGAAAACAGGGGGTTAGCACAGATACGCAGTATTTT	CASGKQGVSTDTQYF
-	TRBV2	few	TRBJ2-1	TGTGCCAGCAGTGGCCAGGGGTTCGCCAATGAGCAGTTCTTC	CASSGQGFANEQFF
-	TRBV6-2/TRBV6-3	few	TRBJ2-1	TGTGCCAGGCAGCCAGGGCATGAGCAGTTCTTC	CARQPGHEQFF
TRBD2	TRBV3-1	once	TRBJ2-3	TGTGCCAGCAGCCAGGAGGGCCTTACTAGCGGAAGCACAGATACGCAGTATTTT	CASSQEGLTSGSTDTQYF
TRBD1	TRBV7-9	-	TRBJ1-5	TGTGCCAGCAGCTCCCAGACAGGGAATCAGCCCCAGCATTTT	CASSSQTGNQPQHF
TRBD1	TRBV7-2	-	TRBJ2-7	TGTGCCAGCAGCTCTGACAGGGCTTCCGAGCAGTACTTC	CASSSDRASEQYF
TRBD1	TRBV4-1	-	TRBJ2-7	TGCGCCAGCAGTCACCCGGGACAGGGGATTACGAAGCAGTACTTC	CASSHPGQGITKQYF
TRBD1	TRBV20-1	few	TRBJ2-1	TGCGCCGGGACAGGGAATCTCAGGAGCTCCTACAATGAGCAGTTCTTC	CAGTGNLRSSYNEQFF
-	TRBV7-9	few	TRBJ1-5	TGTGCCAGCAGCCTGGACACCTTAAATCAGCCCCAGCATTTT	CASSLDTLNQPQHF
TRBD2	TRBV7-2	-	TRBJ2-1	TGTGCCAGCAGCGGATGGACTAGCGGGAATGGAGAGCAGTTCTTC	CASSGWTSGNGEQFF
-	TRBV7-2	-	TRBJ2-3	TGTGCCAGCAGCCGTGGGGGTAGCGGCACAGATACGCAGTATTTT	CASSRGGSGTDTQYF
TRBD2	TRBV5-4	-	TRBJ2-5	TGTGCCAGCACCGTACTAGCGGGAGGGCCAGGAGAGACCCAGTACTTC	CASTVLAGGPGETQYF
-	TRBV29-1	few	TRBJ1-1	TGCAGCGCTGACGGCGAGGGTTGGGAAGCTTTCTTT	CSADGEGWEAFF
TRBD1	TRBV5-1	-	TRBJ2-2	TGCGCCAGCAGGACAGGGGTTGGCACCGGGGAGCTGTTTTTT	CASRTGVGTGELFF
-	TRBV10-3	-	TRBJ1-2	TGTGCCATCAGTGAGGGCTTCTATGGCTACACCTTC	CAISEGFYGYTF
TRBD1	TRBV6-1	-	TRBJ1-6	TGTGCCAGCAGAGGGACAGACAGTCCTAATTCACCCCTCCACTTT	CASRGTDSPNSPLHF
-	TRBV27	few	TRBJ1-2	TGTGCCAGCAGAATTAATAGGGAGAACTATGGCTACACCTTC	CASRINRENYGYTF
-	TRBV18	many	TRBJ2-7	TGCGCCAGCAGCCCGGTTGGTTACGAGCAGTACTTC	CASSPVGYEQYF
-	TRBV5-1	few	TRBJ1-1	TGCGCCAGCAGCTTGGAGGGGGGGTCGTACACTGAAGCTTTCTTT	CASSLEGGSYTEAFF
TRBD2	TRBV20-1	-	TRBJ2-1	TGCAGTGCTGGGGGACTAGCGGGTTTTGGGAATGAGCAGTTCTTC	CSAGGLAGFGNEQFF
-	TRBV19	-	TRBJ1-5	TGTGCCAGTAGCCCCCTGGGTCAGCCCCAGCATTTT	CASSPLGQPQHF
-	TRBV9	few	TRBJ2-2	TGTGCCAGCAGCCCCAGTTCCCCTGGGACCGGGGAGCTGTTTTTT	CASSPSSPGTGELFF
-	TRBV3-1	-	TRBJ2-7	TGTGCCAGCAGCCAAGATCCTCAGGGATCCGAGCAGTACTTC	CASSQDPQGSEQYF
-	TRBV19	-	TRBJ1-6	TGTGCCAGTAGTATGTTACGGAACTCCTATAATTCACCCCTCCACTTT	CASSMLRNSYNSPLHF
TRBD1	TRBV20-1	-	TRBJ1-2	TGCAGTGCTAAGGACAGGGGGACACCTTATGGCTACACCTTC	CSAKDRGTPYGYTF
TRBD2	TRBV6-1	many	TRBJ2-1	TGTGCCAGCAGTGGGGGTCTAGCGGGGAACAATGAGCAGTTCTTC	CASSGGLAGNNEQFF
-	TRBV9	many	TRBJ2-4	TGTGCCAGCAGCGTTAAAAACATTCAGTACTTC	CASSVKNIQYF
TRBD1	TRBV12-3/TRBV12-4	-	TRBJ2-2	TGTACCAGCAGTTTACGTGGACAGGGGAAAACCGGGGAGCTGTTTTTT	CTSSLRGQGKTGELFF
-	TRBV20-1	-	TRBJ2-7	TGCAGTGCTAGAGATAGGGGGGGGTCGGCCTACGAGCAGTACTTC	CSARDRGGSAYEQYF